This T cell receptor beta chain was sequenced during a study of T cell responses to AZD1222 COVID-19 vaccine. The protocol was immunoSEQ multiplex PCR, while the TCRdb copy is restricted to in-frame clones and leaves out a portion. Among approximately 80,000 clones listed, around 89% were seen once. The CDR3 is 15 residues long. Trimming at V came to 2 bases and at J to 7 bases, leaving 7 bases not matched to a gene. Germline CDR1 SQVTM, CDR2 ANQGSEA. Study findings and constraints: The CD4 TCRs associated with vaccination extended across spike and predominated at 160-218 and 743-854. The reported proportion of spike-specific TCRs targeting unmutated variant regions was nearly half. There were mostly white British donors and more females than males, and clonal diversity was possibly underestimated. Sampling that yielded the repertoires occurred only after the peak T cell response.

Turning to this clone: Its antigen is unknown.

This clonotype was sampled from an adult in good health. Sequencing was performed on peripheral blood, taken on day 0 of AZD1222 vaccination. The J gene is TRBJ2-1, the V gene TRBV29-1, with 11 bases fitting TRBD2. This CDR3 is CSVELPSGGWNEQFF. In DNA, the CDR3 is TGCAGCGTTGAACTTCCTAGCGGGGGGTGGAATGAGCAGTTCTTC.